The entry below describes one TCR beta chain. Preparation of the TCRbeta library was carried out with unique molecular identifiers. TCRdb ran MiXCR on the PCR reads and lists one entry per CDR3 protein. Of 100,000 to 120,000 distinct CDR3 sequences listed, around 10% are singletons. This entry belongs to a study of T-cell reconstitution after alpha-beta-depleted transplantation in children. Germline CDR1 is MNHEY and CDR2 is SMNVEV (reference sequence). J lost 4 bases, V lost 5 bases, and 4 bases had no gene match. The CDR3 length is 16 residues. The sequence came from a human donor who donated a stem cell graft to a child with acute lymphoblastic leukemia. The sequencing here drew on PBMCs from the stem cell graft donor, taken from the stem cell graft. This rearrangement joins TRBV27 to TRBJ2-2, with 13 bases that match TRBD2. CDR3 sequence: CASSPWTSGGTGELFF. DNA for the CDR3: TGTGCCAGCAGTCCTTGGACTAGCGGGGGCACCGGGGAGCTGTTTTTT.